This TCR beta chain originates from a study of T cell clones after liver transplantation. Study overall: TCRbeta sequencing after a pre-transplant mixed lymphocyte reaction identified graft-donor-reactive clones, later tracked in post-transplant blood. Subjects received no induction therapy and standard immunosuppression until randomization at 12-24 months post-transplant. Draws occurred before transplant, before withdrawal, and after complete or failed withdrawal. Study observations and caveats: Compared with third party-reactive sequences, donor-reactive ones declined more, independent of withdrawal success.

V was clipped by 3 bases and J by 5 bases, with 16 bases between them. The CDR3 is 15 amino acids. The germline gives CDR1 WSHSY, CDR2 SAAADI. The assay was immunoSEQ multiplex PCR, and TCRdb's table has in-frame clones only and misses some. The sample yields roughly 97,000 clones, approximately 85% seen once. To note about this clone: The antigen remains unidentified.

The specimen was CD4+ T cells from blood, collected before liver transplant. The clonotype was recovered from a human donor who received a liver transplant. The J gene is TRBJ2-5, the V gene TRBV10-2; tentatively, D is TRBD2 (6 bases). The CDR3 region has the DNA TGCGCCAGCAGTGATACGGGGGTTAGTATGGAGACCCAGTACTTC. Protein sequence: CASSDTGVSMETQYF.